This T cell receptor beta chain was recorded in a study of early T cells in non-severe SARS-CoV-2 infection. Overall study context: Investigators sequenced bulk RNA drawn from unsorted whole blood, and chains remained unpaired. Overall study findings and caveats: A preference for anti-spike CD8 responses marked VDJdb matching, which missed private and CD4 specificities.

The CDR3 is 18 residues long. CDR1 is MNHNS, CDR2 SASEGT, per germline. With 1 base removed from V and 4 bases from J, the gap between germline ends came to 22 bases. Many counts were recorded for this clonotype. Its target is unknown. Researchers attached unique molecular identifiers to individual cDNA molecules. Using its own MiXCR run on the 5' RACE reads, TCRdb lists one record per CDR3 protein. In the table there are about 35,000 distinct CDR3 sequences, 5.5% of which are singletons. This TCR was recovered from an adult who was a healthcare worker with PCR-confirmed SARS-CoV-2 infection or an uninfected control (not recorded which). Sequences were derived from whole blood, sampled at baseline. The rearrangement uses TRBV6-1 and TRBJ1-1, with TRBD1 as a possible D gene (6 bases). The CDR3 DNA sequence: TGTGCCAGCAGTGAAGAAGGGGGGACGAAGGGATCTAGCACTGAAGCTTTCTTT. This sequence encodes CASSEEGGTKGSSTEAFF.